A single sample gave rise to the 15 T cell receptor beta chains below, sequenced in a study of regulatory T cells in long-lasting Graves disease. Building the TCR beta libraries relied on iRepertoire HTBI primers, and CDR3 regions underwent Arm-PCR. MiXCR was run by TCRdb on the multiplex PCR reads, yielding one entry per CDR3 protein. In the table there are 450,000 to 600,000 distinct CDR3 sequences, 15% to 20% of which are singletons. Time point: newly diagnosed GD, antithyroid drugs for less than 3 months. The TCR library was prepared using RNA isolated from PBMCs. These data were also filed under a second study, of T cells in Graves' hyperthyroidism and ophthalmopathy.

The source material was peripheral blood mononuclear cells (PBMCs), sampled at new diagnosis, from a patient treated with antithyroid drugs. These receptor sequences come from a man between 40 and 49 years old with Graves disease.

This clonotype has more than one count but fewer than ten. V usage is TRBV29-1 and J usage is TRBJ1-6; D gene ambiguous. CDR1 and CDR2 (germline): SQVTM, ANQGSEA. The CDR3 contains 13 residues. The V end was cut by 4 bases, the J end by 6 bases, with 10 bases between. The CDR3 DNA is TGCAGCGTTGTCTTAGGAGTTAATTCACCCCTCCACTTT. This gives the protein CSVVLGVNSPLHF.

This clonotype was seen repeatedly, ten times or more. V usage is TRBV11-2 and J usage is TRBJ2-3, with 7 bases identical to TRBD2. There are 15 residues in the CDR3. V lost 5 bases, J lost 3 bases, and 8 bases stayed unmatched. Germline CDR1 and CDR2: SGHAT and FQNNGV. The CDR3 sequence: CASSLLGGSTDTQYF. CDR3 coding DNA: TGTGCCAGCAGCCTACTGGGGGGGTCGACAGATACGCAGTATTTT.

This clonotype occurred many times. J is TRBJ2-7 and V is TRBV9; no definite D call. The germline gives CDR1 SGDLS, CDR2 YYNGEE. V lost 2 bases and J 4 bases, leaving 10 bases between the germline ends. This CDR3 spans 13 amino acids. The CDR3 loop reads CASSVTTGYEQYF. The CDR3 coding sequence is TGTGCCAGCAGCGTCACGACTGGGTACGAGCAGTACTTC.

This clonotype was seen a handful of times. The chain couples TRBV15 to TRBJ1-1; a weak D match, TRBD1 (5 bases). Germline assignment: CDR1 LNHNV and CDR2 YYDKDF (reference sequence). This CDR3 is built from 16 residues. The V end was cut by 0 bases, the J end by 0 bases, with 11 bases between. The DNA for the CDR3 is TGTGCCACCAGCAGAGATCTACGGGGCCTGAACACTGAAGCTTTCTTT. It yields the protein CATSRDLRGLNTEAFF.

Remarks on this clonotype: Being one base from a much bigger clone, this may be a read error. CDR3 bases: TGTGCCAGCAGTAGAGGGGACAGGAGGGGAACAGATACGCAGTATTTT. This encodes CASSRGDRRGTDTQYF. V and J are TRBV12-3 or TRBV12-4 and TRBJ2-3, with 8 bases aligning to TRBD1. The CDR3 covers 16 residues. Losses at the gene ends were 5 bases for V and 3 bases for J; bases not matched to a gene: 10.

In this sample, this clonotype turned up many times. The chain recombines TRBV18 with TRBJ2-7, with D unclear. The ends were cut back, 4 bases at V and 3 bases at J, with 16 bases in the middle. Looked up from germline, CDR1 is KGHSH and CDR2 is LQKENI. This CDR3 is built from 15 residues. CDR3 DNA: TGTGCCAGCTCACTCTTACTGGAAAAGGGCTACGAGCAGTACTTC. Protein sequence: CASSLLLEKGYEQYF.

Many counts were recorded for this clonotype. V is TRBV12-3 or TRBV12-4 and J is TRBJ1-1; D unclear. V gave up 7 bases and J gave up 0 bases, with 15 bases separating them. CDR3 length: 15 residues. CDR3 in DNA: TGTGCCAGCACCCCAATGGGAACTCTGAACACTGAAGCTTTCTTT. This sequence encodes CASTPMGTLNTEAFF.

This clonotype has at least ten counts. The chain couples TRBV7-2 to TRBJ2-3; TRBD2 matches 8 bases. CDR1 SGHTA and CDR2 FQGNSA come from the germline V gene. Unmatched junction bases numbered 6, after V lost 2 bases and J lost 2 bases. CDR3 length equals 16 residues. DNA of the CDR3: TGTGCCAGCAGCTTATCCGGGAGGGCCAACACAGATACGCAGTATTTT. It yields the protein CASSLSGRANTDTQYF.

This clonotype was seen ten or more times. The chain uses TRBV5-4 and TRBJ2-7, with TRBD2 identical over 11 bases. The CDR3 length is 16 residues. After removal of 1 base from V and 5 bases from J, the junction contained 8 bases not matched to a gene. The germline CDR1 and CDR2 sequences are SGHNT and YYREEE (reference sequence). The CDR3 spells CASSLRRTSGSDEQYF. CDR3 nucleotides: TGTGCCAGCAGCTTGCGGCGAACTAGCGGGAGTGACGAGCAGTACTTC.

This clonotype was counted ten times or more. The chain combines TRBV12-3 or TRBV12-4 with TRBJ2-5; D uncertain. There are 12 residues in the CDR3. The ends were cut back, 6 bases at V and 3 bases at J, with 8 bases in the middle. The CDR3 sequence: CASSFGEETQYF. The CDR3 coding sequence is TGTGCCAGCAGCTTTGGGGAAGAGACCCAGTACTTC.

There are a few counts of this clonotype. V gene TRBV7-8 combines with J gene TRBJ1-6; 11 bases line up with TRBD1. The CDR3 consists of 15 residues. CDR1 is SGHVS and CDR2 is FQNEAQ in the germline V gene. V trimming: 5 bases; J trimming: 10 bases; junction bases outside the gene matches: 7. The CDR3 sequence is CASSKGQGARSPLHF. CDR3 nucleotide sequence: TGTGCCAGCAGCAAAGGACAGGGGGCGCGGTCACCCCTCCACTTT.

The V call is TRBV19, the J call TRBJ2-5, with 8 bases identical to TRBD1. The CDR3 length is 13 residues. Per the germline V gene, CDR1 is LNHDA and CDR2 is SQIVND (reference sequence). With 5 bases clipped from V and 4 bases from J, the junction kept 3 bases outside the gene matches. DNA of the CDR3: TGTGCCAGTAGTTGGCAGGGGGCAGAGACCCAGTACTTC. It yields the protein CASSWQGAETQYF. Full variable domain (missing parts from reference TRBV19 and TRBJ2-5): DGGITQSPKYLFRKEGQNVTLSCEQNLNHDAMYWYRQDPGQGLRLIYYSQIVNDFQKGDIAEGYSVSREKKESFPLTVTSAQKNPTAFYLCASSWQGAETQYFGPGTRLLVL.

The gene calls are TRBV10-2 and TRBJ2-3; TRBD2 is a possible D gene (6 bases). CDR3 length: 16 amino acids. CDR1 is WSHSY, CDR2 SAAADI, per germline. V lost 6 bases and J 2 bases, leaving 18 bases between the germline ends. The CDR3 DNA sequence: TGCGCCAGCAGAGCGGATGGGGGGTGGTCCACAGATACGCAGTATTTT. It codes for CASRADGGWSTDTQYF.

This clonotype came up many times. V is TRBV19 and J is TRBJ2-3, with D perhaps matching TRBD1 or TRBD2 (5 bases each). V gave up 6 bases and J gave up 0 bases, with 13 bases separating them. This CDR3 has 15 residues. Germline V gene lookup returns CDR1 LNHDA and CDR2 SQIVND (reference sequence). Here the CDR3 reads CASSPGRISTDTQYF. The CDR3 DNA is TGTGCCAGTAGCCCGGGACGGATAAGCACAGATACGCAGTATTTT.

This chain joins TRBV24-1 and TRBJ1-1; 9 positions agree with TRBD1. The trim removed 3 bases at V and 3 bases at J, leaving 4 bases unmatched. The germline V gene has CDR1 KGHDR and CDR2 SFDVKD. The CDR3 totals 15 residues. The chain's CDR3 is CATSDPRTGDTEAFF. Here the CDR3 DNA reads TGTGCCACCAGTGATCCCCGGACAGGGGACACTGAAGCTTTCTTT.